These T cell receptor beta chains were read from a single sample in a study of STAT5B mutations in CD4+ large granular lymphocyte leukemia. The method was immunoSEQ multiplex PCR; TCRdb's version includes in-frame clones alone and lacks a portion of them. Of over 25,000 clones listed, about 71% are singletons. The material sequenced was CD4+ T cells from blood buffy coats. Receptor source: a human donor in good health. Each CDR3 is given with its conserved first and last residue. The D gene is left open where the match is weak. Size is omitted from some rows. Given values are once, few, many or a class for expanded clones.

.	TRBV5-6	TRBD1	TRBJ2-7	TGTGCCAGCAGCGGAAGGGACAGGCCCTACGATAAGCAGTACTTC	CASSGRDRPYDKQYF
.	TRBV19	.	TRBJ1-5	TGTGCCAGTAGTACCAGGAGTCAGCCCCAGCATTTT	CASSTRSQPQHF
.	TRBV2	TRBD1	TRBJ1-2	TGTGCCAGCAGTGTGTTTGGACAGGGCGGCGATGGCTACACCTTC	CASSVFGQGGDGYTF
.	TRBV4-3	.	TRBJ2-5	TGCGCCAGCAGCCAAGTCGGGGCCGGGGGGCAGGAGACCCAGTACTTC	CASSQVGAGGQETQYF
.	TRBV7-2	.	TRBJ2-4	TGTGCCAGCAGCTTACTCGGGGGTGAGGGTAGAAACATTCAGTACTTC	CASSLLGGEGRNIQYF
.	TRBV5-1	.	TRBJ1-2	TGCGCCAGCAGCTTGGCCGGACAGTTAGGCTATGGCTACACCTTC	CASSLAGQLGYGYTF
.	TRBV7-2	.	TRBJ1-2	TGTGCCAGCAGCTTACCGGGGTACTATGGCTACACCTTC	CASSLPGYYGYTF
.	TRBV7-8	.	TRBJ1-1	TGTGCCAGCAGCCTTTCTCATCCGTACACTGAAGCTTTCTTT	CASSLSHPYTEAFF
.	TRBV4-3	TRBD2	TRBJ2-3	TGCGCCAGCAGCCAAGGGCCTAGCGGGGTGGCAGATACGCAGTATTTT	CASSQGPSGVADTQYF
.	TRBV15	.	TRBJ2-2	TGTGCCACCAGCAGAGATCGTTGGGCCGACACCGGGGAGCTGTTTTTT	CATSRDRWADTGELFF
.	TRBV5-6	TRBD2	TRBJ2-7	TGTGCCAGCAGCCCCGGGGGGACCCCCTCCTACGAGCAGTACTTC	CASSPGGTPSYEQYF
.	TRBV5-3	.	TRBJ1-5	TGTGCCAGAAGCAAGCTCAGGTATAGCAATCAGCCCCAGCATTTT	CARSKLRYSNQPQHF
.	TRBV7-8	TRBD1	TRBJ2-7	TGTGCCAGCAGCCAGGGGAGCGCTGGACAGGCAACCTACGAGCAGTACTTC	CASSQGSAGQATYEQYF
.	TRBV19	.	TRBJ1-1	TGTGCCAGTAGCCCGTCGGGGGAAGACACTGAAGCTGTCTTT	CASSPSGEDTEAVF
.	TRBV7-2	.	TRBJ2-1	TGTGCCAGCAGCTTAGTGGGTGGGGGGGCTCAAAATGAGCAGTTCTTC	CASSLVGGGAQNEQFF
.	TRBV6-5	.	TRBJ1-3	TGTGCCAGCAGTTACGGGGGGCCCTCTGGAAACACCATATATTTT	CASSYGGPSGNTIYF
once	TRBV19	.	TRBJ1-2	TGTGCCAGTAACGCGGGACCGAGATATGGCTACACCTTC	CASNAGPRYGYTF
.	TRBV5-1	.	TRBJ2-1	TGCGCCAGCAGCCCCGCTACGGACAATGAGCAGTTCTTC	CASSPATDNEQFF
.	TRBV20-1	.	TRBJ2-1	TGCAGTGCTTACGGGAATGAGCAGTTCTTC	CSAYGNEQFF
.	TRBV20-1	.	TRBJ1-2	TGCAGTGCTAGCGGCGGGGCAGGCTACACCTTC	CSASGGAGYTF
.	TRBV5-1	.	TRBJ2-3	TGCGCCAGCAGCTTGATTCCGGGGTGGGGTACAGATACGCAGTATTTT	CASSLIPGWGTDTQYF
.	TRBV10-3	.	TRBJ1-1	TGTGCCATCAGCCCGCCCGGGGGGATGAACACTGAAGCTTTCTTT	CAISPPGGMNTEAFF